One T cell receptor (beta chain) is described in this entry. Its target is unknown. The sample comes from a study of T cells in Graves' hyperthyroidism and ophthalmopathy. Study results and limitations: In blood, most of the thyroid clonotypes expanded above 0.001 were also present.

RNA transcripts yielded amplified TCR beta CDR3 regions. Initially, a first-round RT-PCR of the TCR CDR3 employed the HTBI primer set. TCRdb ran MiXCR on the multiplex PCR reads and lists one entry per CDR3 protein. The sample shows about 610,000 distinct CDR3 sequences, more than 15% of them seen only once. V shed 5 bases and J 7 bases; nucleotides not matched to a gene: 9. The CDR3 consists of 13 residues. Germline V gene lookup returns CDR1 DFQATT and CDR2 SNEGSKA (reference sequence). Sequencing was performed on blood. This rearrangement joins TRBV20-1 to TRBJ2-7; 9 bases are shared with TRBD1. The TCR sequence derives from a woman aged 40 to 50 with Graves' ophthalmopathy. The CDR3 nucleotides are TGCAGTGCTTCGGACAGGGGCCCAGGGGAGCAGTACTTC. Translated: CSASDRGPGEQYF.